These 2 T cell receptor beta chains were all obtained from the same sample, sequenced in a study of T cells in Graves' hyperthyroidism and ophthalmopathy. The CDR3 regions of TCR beta were amplified from RNA transcripts. First-round RT-PCR with HTBI primers amplified the TCR CDR3 region. One entry per CDR3 protein results from TCRdb running MiXCR on the multiplex PCR reads. The table records some 720,000 distinct CDR3 sequences, about 15% of them present only once. Sequencing was performed on blood. The receptors originated from a man in his late teens or twenties with Graves' hyperthyroidism.

The chain couples TRBV4-1 to TRBJ2-1; 9 bases align to TRBD2. CDR3 length equals 16 residues. After removal of 0 bases from V and 2 bases from J, the junction contained 2 bases not matched to a gene. CDR1 MGHRA and CDR2 YSYEKL come from the germline V gene. This CDR3 reads CASSQESSGTYNEQFF. CDR3 coding DNA: TGCGCCAGCAGCCAAGAATCTAGCGGGACCTACAATGAGCAGTTCTTC.

This clonotype showed up many times. This rearrangement joins TRBV2 to TRBJ2-3, with TRBD2 as a possible D gene (6 bases). The germline gives CDR1 SNHLY, CDR2 FYNNEI. The CDR3 has 14 amino acids. With 10 bases removed from V and 1 base from J, the gap between germline ends came to 15 bases. CDR3 residues: CATGGRAGTDTQYF. The CDR3 bases are TGTGCCACCGGGGGAAGGGCAGGCACAGATACGCAGTATTTT. Variable domain in full (rest from reference TRBV2 and TRBJ2-3): EPEVTQTPSHQVTQMGQEVILRCVPISNHLYFYWYRQILGQKVEFLVSFYNNEISEKSEIFDDQFSVERPDGSNFTLKIRSTKLEDSAMYFCATGGRAGTDTQYFGPGTRLTVL.